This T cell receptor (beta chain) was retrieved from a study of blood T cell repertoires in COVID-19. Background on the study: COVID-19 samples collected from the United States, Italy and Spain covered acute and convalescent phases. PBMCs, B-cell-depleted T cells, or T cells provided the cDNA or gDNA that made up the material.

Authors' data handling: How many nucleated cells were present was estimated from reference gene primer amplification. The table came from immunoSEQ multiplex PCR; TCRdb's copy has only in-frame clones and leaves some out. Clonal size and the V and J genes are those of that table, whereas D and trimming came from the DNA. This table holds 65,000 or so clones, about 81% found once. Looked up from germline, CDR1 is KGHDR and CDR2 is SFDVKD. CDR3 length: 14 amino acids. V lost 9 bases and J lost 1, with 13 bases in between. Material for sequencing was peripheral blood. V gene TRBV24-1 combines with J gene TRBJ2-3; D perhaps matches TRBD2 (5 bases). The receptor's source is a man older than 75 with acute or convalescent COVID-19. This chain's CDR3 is CATARGEGTDTQYF. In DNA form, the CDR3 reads TGTGCCACCGCCCGGGGAGAAGGCACAGATACGCAGTATTTT.